This TCR beta chain was recorded in a study of blood T cell repertoires in COVID-19. Study details: Both acute and convalescent COVID-19 samples were obtained from the United States, Italy and Spain. PBMCs, B-cell-depleted T cells, or T cells provided the cDNA or gDNA that made up the material.

How the authors handled the data: Amplification from reference gene primers served as the basis for estimated nucleated cell counts. The repertoire was sequenced with immunoSEQ multiplex PCR; TCRdb's copy has only in-frame clones and lacks some. V and J calls and clone size are given by that table; D and trimming were obtained from the DNA. Of hundreds of thousands of clones detected, 70% to 90% appear once; the ten largest clones hold approximately 3%. The TCR comes from a man aged 55 to 70 with acute or convalescent COVID-19. The sample taken for sequencing was peripheral blood.

The CDR3 DNA sequence: TGTGCCAGCAGCTGGGGGGCCTACGAGCAGTACTTC. It is translated as CASSWGAYEQYF. This chain uses TRBV5-6 with TRBJ2-7, with D possibly being TRBD2 (6 bases). This CDR3 contains 12 residues. V lost 3 bases to trimming and J lost 2 bases, with 6 bases between them. Germline V lookup: CDR1 SGHDT, CDR2 YYEEEE.